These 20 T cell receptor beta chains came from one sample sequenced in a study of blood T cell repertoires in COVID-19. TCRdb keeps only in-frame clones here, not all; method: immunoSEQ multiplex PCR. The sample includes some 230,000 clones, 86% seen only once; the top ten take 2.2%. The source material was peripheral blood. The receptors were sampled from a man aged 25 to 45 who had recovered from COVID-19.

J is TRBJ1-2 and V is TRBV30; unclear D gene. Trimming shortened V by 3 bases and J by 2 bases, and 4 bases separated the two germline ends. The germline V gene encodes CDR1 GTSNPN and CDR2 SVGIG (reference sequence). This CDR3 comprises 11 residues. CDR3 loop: CAWSGNYGYTF. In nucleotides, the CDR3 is TGTGCCTGGAGCGGGAACTATGGCTACACCTTC.

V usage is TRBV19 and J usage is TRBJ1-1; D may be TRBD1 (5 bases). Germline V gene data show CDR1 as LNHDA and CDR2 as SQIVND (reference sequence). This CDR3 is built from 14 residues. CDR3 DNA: TGTGCGACAGTAAGCGGGGCCGGGCGCCTTGAAGCTTTCTTT. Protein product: CATVSGAGRLEAFF.

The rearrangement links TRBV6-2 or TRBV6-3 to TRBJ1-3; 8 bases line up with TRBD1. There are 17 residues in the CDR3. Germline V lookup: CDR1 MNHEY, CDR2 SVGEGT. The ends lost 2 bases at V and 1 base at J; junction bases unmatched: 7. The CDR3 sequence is CASSYPGQVKSGNTIYF. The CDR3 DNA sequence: TGTGCCAGCAGTTACCCGGGACAGGTGAAATCTGGAAACACCATATATTTT.

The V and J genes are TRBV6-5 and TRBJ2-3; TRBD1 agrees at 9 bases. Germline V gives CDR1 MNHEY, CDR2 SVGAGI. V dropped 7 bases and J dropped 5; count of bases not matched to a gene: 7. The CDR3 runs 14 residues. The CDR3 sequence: CASKSTGGEDTQYF. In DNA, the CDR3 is TGTGCCAGCAAATCTACAGGGGGCGAAGATACGCAGTATTTT.

CDR3: CASSLYTKNIQYF. For the CDR3, the DNA is TGTGCCAGCAGCTTATATACCAAAAACATTCAGTACTTC. The chain has TRBV11-2 and TRBJ2-4, with D uncertain. V was pared by 2 bases and J by 2 bases, with 4 bases between. The CDR3 extends over 13 amino acids. The V gene's germline CDR1 is SGHAT and CDR2 FQNNGV.

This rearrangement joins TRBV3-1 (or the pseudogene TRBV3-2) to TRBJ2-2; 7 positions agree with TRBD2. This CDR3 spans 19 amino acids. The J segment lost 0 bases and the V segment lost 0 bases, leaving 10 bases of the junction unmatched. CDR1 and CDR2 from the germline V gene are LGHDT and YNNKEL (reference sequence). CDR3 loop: CASSQDWIGSGTNTGELFF. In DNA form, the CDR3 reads TGTGCCAGCAGCCAAGATTGGATTGGCAGCGGGACGAACACCGGGGAGCTGTTTTTT.

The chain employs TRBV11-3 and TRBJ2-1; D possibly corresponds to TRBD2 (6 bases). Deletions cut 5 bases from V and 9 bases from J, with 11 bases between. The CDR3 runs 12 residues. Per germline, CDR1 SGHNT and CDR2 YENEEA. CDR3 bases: TGTGCCAGCAGCGTTGGAGGGTTTGAGCAGTTCTTC. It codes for CASSVGGFEQFF.

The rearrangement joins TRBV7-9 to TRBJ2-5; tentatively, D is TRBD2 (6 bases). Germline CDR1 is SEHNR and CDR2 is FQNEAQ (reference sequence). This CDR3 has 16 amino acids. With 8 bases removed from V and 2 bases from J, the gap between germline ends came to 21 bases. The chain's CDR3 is CASYSILANDQETQYF. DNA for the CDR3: TGTGCCAGCTATTCCATTCTAGCGAACGATCAAGAGACCCAGTACTTC.

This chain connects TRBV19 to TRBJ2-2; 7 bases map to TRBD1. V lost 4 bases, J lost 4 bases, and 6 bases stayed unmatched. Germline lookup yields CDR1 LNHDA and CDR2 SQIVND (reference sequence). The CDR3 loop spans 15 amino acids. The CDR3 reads CASSTTGVGTGELFF. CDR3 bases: TGTGCCAGTAGTACTACAGGGGTGGGCACCGGGGAGCTGTTTTTT.

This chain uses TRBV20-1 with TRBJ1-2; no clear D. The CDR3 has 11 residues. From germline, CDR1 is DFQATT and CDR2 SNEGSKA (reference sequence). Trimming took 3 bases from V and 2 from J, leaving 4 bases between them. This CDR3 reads CSARLNYGYTF. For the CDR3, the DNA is TGCAGTGCTAGGTTAAACTATGGCTACACCTTC.

The chain's CDR3 is CASSFRAGGADTQYF. CDR3 DNA sequence: TGTGCCAGCAGCTTTAGGGCGGGGGGGGCAGATACGCAGTATTTT. The V gene is TRBV5-4, the J gene TRBJ2-3; 9 bases are a match to TRBD2. The V gene's germline CDR1 is SGHNT and CDR2 YYREEE (reference sequence). There are 15 residues in the CDR3. With V trimmed by 2 bases and J by 4 bases, 5 bases remained unmatched.

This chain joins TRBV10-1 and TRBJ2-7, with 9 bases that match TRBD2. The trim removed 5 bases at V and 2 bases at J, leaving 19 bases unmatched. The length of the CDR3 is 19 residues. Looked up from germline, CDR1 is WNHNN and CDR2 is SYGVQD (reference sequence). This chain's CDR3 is CASSPDAGGRLSVTYEQYF. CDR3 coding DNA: TGCGCCAGCAGTCCGGACGCGGGGGGGCGGCTCTCCGTGACCTACGAGCAGTACTTC.

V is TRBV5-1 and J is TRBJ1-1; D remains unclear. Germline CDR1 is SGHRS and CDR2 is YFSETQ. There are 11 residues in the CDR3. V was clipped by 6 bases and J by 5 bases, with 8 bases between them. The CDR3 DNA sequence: TGCGCCAGCACCCGGGGAACTGAAGCTTTCTTT. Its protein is CASTRGTEAFF.

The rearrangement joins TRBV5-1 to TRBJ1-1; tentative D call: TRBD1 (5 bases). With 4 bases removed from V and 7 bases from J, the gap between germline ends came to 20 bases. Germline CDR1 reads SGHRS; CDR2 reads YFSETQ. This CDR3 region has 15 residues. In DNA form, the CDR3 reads TGCGCCAGCAGCCGTCGCATCAGGGTGCCCGGTGAAGCTTTCTTT. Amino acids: CASSRRIRVPGEAFF.

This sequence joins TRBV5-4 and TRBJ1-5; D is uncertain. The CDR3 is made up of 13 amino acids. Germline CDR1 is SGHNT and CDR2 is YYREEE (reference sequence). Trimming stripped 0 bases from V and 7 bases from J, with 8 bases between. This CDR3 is CASSLGPNQPQHF. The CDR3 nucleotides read TGTGCCAGCAGCTTGGGGCCGAACCAGCCCCAGCATTTT.

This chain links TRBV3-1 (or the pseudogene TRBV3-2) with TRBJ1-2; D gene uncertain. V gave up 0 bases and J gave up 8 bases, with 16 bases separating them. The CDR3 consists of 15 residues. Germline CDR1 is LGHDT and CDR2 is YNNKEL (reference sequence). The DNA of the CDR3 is TGTGCCAGCAGCCAAGATTCCAGGACTCATGGAGGCTACACCTTC. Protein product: CASSQDSRTHGGYTF.

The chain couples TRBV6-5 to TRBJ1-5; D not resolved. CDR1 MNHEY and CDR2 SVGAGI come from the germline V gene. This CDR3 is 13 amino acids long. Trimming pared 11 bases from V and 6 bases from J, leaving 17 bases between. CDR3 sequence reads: CAPRSAASQPQHF. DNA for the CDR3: TGTGCCCCGAGGAGTGCAGCTAGTCAGCCCCAGCATTTT.

CDR3 bases: TGTGCCAGCGGCCCCCGTAGCACAGATACGCAGTATTTT. Translation: CASGPRSTDTQYF. V and J are TRBV12-3 or TRBV12-4 and TRBJ2-3, with D hard to call. The CDR3 runs to 13 residues. Trimming left V 8 bases short and J 0 bases short, with 9 bases between.

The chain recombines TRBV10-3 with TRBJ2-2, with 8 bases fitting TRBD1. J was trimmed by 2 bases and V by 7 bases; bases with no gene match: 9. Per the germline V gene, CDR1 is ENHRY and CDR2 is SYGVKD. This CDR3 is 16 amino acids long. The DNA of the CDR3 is TGTGCCATCAACATTGCGCAGGGGGCAAACACCGGGGAGCTGTTTTTT. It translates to CAINIAQGANTGELFF.

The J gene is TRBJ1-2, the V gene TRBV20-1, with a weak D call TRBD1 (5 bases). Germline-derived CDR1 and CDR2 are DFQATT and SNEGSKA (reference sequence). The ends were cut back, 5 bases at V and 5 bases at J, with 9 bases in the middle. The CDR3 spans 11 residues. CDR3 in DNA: TGCAGTGCTCACGGGGGTTATGGCTACACCTTC. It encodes CSAHGGYGYTF.